This T cell receptor beta chain emerged from a study of shared clonotypes between healthy human individuals. CD45RO-negative, CCR7-positively selected cells formed the naive CD8 fraction, excluding terminally differentiated effector memory CD45RA+ cells. Donors included only healthy HIV-negative adults lacking recent acute infections or vaccinations. Study results and caveats: Naive subsets generally exceeded memory subsets in estimated richness. The study found about 5% of naive CD4 clonotypes shared across several donors.

Remarks on this clone: Its antigen is currently unknown.

Running of the assay took place at deep level. Method: immunoSEQ multiplex PCR; TCRdb's copy keeps in-frame clones and lacks some. The sample shows about 680,000 clones, roughly 94% of them seen only once. Sequencing was performed on naive CD8+ T cells sorted from blood. The receptor's source is a man aged 30 to 39 in good health.

In DNA, the CDR3 is TGCGCCAGCAGCACCTCAAAGGGCCTTTCCTACGAGCAGTACTTC. Amino acid sequence: CASSTSKGLSYEQYF. The chain combines TRBV5-1 with TRBJ2-7; D remains unclear. The germline CDR1 and CDR2 sequences are SGHRS and YFSETQ. The length of the CDR3 is 15 residues. Between the trimmed V and J ends, which lost 4 bases and 1 base, there was a span of 15 bases.